These 14 T cell receptor beta chains share one sample of origin, sequenced in a study of T cell clones after liver transplantation. Libraries were prepared by immunoSEQ multiplex PCR; TCRdb keeps only in-frame clonotypes and omits some of them. The repertoire has some 120,000 clones, approximately 90% of them found once; the top ten carry about 0.8%. The sample here was CD4+ T cells from blood, taken 12 months after liver transplant. All receptors derive from a human patient who received a liver transplant. Part of the T cells may come from the graft donor.

The chain joins TRBV29-1 to TRBJ2-7; TRBD1 matches at 10 bases. V lost 8 bases and J lost 5; bases outside the gene matches: 6. Germline V lookup: CDR1 SQVTM, CDR2 ANQGSEA. This CDR3 contains 12 residues. The CDR3 protein is CSSRDRGDEQYF. The CDR3 DNA sequence: TGCAGCTCACGGGACAGGGGAGACGAGCAGTACTTC.

The rearrangement links TRBV7-2 to TRBJ2-7; 7 bases are shared with TRBD2. With V trimmed by 0 bases and J by 2 bases, 4 bases remained unmatched. CDR1 is SGHTA and CDR2 is FQGNSA in the germline V gene. The length of the CDR3 is 15 residues. The CDR3 DNA reads TGTGCCAGCAGCTTAGCCCCGGGACTAACCTACGAGCAGTACTTC. Translation: CASSLAPGLTYEQYF.

This rearrangement joins TRBV27 to TRBJ2-1; D may correspond to TRBD1 or TRBD2 (7 bases each). V lost 6 bases, J lost 6 bases, and 21 bases lay in between. This CDR3 contains 16 residues. The germline V gene has CDR1 MNHEY and CDR2 SMNVEV (reference sequence). In DNA, the CDR3 is TGTGCCAGCAGCTATATCCCGGGACAGCGGGGCAATGAGCAGTTCTTC. Its protein is CASSYIPGQRGNEQFF.

The J gene is TRBJ1-1, the V gene TRBV28; no reliable D call. The V end lost 1 base, the J end lost 8 bases, and 8 bases lay between the germline ends. This CDR3 is built from 12 residues. CDR1 is MDHEN, CDR2 SYDVKM, per germline. CDR3 nucleotide sequence: TGTGCCAGCAGTTTATTGGGTGGGGAAGCTTTCTTT. Protein: CASSLLGGEAFF.

For this clone: Within the sample, other DNA sequences also encode this same CDR3. The chain has TRBV20-1 and TRBJ1-1; D uncertain. CDR1 and CDR2 (germline): DFQATT, SNEGSKA (reference sequence). CDR3 length: 11 amino acids. The V and J ends lost 6 bases and 5 bases respectively, with 10 bases between them. The CDR3 region is CSATRGTEAFF. Here the CDR3 DNA reads TGCAGTGCGACGAGAGGGACTGAAGCTTTCTTT.

J is TRBJ2-1 and V is TRBV29-1; 7 bases align to TRBD2. The CDR3 spans 14 residues. V gave up 5 bases and J gave up 0 bases; unmatched junction bases: 4. Germline V gene sequence: CDR1 SQVTM, CDR2 ANQGSEA. DNA of the CDR3: TGCAGCGTTTTGACTAGCTTCTCCTACAATGAGCAGTTCTTC. As protein: CSVLTSFSYNEQFF.

The chain recombines TRBV2 with TRBJ2-4; D remains ambiguous. CDR3 length: 15 residues. Trimming pared 3 bases from V and 12 bases from J, leaving 21 bases between. Germline-derived CDR1 and CDR2 are SNHLY and FYNNEI. The CDR3 coding sequence is TGTGCCAGCAGTGAGAATGGGAACCCACGTTCCACTCAGTACTTC. The encoded protein is CASSENGNPRSTQYF.

The J gene is TRBJ2-5, the V gene TRBV19; a weak D match, TRBD1 (7 bases). CDR3 length: 17 residues. Germline V lookup: CDR1 LNHDA, CDR2 SQIVND (reference sequence). V was shortened by 5 bases and J by 2 bases, with 21 bases between the two germline ends. The CDR3: CASSPPRGTEMQETQYF. The CDR3 DNA sequence: TGTGCCAGTAGTCCGCCCCGCGGGACAGAGATGCAAGAGACCCAGTACTTC.

The CDR3 DNA sequence: TGTGCCAGTTCGGACAGGGGACAAGAGACCCAGTACTTC. Amino acids: CASSDRGQETQYF. The chain employs TRBV5-6 and TRBJ2-5; 9 nucleotides line up with TRBD1. In germline, CDR1 is SGHDT, CDR2 YYEEEE. This CDR3 region has 13 residues. The J segment lost 2 bases and the V segment lost 8 bases, leaving 4 bases of the junction unmatched. The variable domain in full, with the rest retrieved from reference TRBV5-6 and TRBJ2-5, is DAGVTQSPTHLIKTRGQQVTLRCSPKSGHDTVSWYQQALGQGPQFIFQYYEEEERQRGNFPDRFSGHQFPNYSSELNVNALLLGDSALYLCASSDRGQETQYFGPGTRLLVL.

This chain links TRBV5-1 with TRBJ1-5; TRBD1 aligns across 7 bases. V lost 4 bases to trimming and J lost 7 bases; unmatched junction nucleotides: 5. Germline CDR1 and CDR2: SGHRS and YFSETQ. The CDR3 runs to 13 residues. The DNA of the CDR3 is TGCGCCAGCAGCCAGGGGGATAGCCAGCCCCAGCATTTT. This gives the protein CASSQGDSQPQHF.

This chain joins TRBV11-3 and TRBJ2-7; no reliable D call. The V gene lost 1 base and the J gene lost 3 bases, with 10 bases spanning the gap. The CDR3 has 14 residues. Germline loops: CDR1 SGHNT, CDR2 YENEEA. CDR3 residues: CASSLAGSIYEQYF. The CDR3 DNA sequence: TGTGCCAGCAGCTTAGCGGGCTCCATCTACGAGCAGTACTTC.

The CDR3 DNA follows: TGTGCCTGGAGTGAGACTCGAGTCGGATCCATGAACACTGAAGCTTTCTTT. Translating it yields CAWSETRVGSMNTEAFF. The gene calls are TRBV30 and TRBJ1-1; D is unclear. Trimming shortened V by 1 base and J by 0 bases, and 18 bases separated the two germline ends. Germline V gives CDR1 GTSNPN, CDR2 SVGIG (reference sequence). The length of the CDR3 is 17 residues. Filled out from reference TRBV30 and TRBJ1-1, the complete variable domain reads SQTIHQWPATLVQPVGSPLSLECTVEGTSNPNLYWYRQAAGRGLQLLFYSVGIGQISSEVPQNLSASRPQDRQFILSSKKLLLSDSGFYLCAWSETRVGSMNTEAFFGQGTRLTVV.

The chain uses TRBV2 and TRBJ2-4, with D perhaps TRBD2 (6 bases). V was trimmed by 8 bases and J by 0 bases, leaving 20 bases between them. The CDR3 consists of 17 residues. CDR1 and CDR2 from the germline V gene are SNHLY and FYNNEI. The CDR3 here is CASHPSYSGLAKNIQYF. The CDR3 coding sequence is TGTGCCAGCCACCCTTCGTATAGCGGACTAGCCAAAAACATTCAGTACTTC.

The chain joins TRBV5-6 to TRBJ1-6; tentative D call: TRBD1 (6 bases). V lost 1 base to trimming and J lost 6 bases, with 8 bases between them. Germline CDR1 reads SGHDT; CDR2 reads YYEEEE. The CDR3 has 14 amino acids. CDR3 loop: CASSLTQGNSPLHF. CDR3 DNA sequence: TGTGCCAGCAGCTTGACACAGGGTAATTCACCCCTCCACTTT.